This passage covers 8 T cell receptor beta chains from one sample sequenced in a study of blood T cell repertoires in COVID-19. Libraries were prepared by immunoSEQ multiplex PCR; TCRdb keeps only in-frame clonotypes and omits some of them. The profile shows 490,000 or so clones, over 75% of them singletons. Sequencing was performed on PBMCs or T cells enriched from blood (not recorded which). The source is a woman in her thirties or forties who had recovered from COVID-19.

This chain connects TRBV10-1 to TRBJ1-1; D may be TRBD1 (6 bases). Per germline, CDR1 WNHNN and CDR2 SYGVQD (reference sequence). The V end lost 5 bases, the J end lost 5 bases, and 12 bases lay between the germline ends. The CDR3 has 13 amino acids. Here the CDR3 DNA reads TGCGCCAGCAGTCCAGGGGCCCTAACTGAAGCTTTCTTT. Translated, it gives CASSPGALTEAFF.

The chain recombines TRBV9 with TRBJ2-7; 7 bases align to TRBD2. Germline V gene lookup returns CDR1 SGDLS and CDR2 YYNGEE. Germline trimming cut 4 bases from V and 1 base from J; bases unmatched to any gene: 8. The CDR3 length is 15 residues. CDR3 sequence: CASSRTWGGSYEQYF. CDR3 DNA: TGTGCCAGCAGCCGAACCTGGGGGGGATCCTACGAGCAGTACTTC.

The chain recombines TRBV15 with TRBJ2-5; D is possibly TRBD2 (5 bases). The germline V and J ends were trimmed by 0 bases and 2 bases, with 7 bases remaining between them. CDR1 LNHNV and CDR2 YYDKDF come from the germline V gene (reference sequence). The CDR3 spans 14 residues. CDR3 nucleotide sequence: TGTGCCACCAGCAGAGATCGGGATCAAGAGACCCAGTACTTC. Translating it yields CATSRDRDQETQYF.

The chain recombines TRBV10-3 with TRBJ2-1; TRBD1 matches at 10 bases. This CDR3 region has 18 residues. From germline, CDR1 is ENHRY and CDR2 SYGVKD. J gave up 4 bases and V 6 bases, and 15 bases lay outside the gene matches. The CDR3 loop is CAISALGTGDGPYNEQFF. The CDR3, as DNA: TGTGCCATCAGCGCCTTAGGGACAGGGGACGGGCCATACAATGAGCAGTTCTTC.

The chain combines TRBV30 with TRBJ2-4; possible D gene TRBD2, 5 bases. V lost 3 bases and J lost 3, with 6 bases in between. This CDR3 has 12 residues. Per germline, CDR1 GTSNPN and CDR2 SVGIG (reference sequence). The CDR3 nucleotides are TGTGCCTGGAGCGGGGACAAAAACATTCAGTACTTC. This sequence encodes CAWSGDKNIQYF. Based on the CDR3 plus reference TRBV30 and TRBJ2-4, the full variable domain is SQTIHQWPATLVQPVGSPLSLECTVEGTSNPNLYWYRQAAGRGLQLLFYSVGIGQISSEVPQNLSASRPQDRQFILSSKKLLLSDSGFYLCAWSGDKNIQYFGAGTRLSVL.

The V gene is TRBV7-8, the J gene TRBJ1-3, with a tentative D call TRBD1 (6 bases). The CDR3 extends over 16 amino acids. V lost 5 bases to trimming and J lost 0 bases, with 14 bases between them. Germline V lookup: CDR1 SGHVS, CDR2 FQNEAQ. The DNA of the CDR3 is TGTGCCAGCAGCCTAAGGACAGCAAACTCTGGAAACACCATATATTTT. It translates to CASSLRTANSGNTIYF.

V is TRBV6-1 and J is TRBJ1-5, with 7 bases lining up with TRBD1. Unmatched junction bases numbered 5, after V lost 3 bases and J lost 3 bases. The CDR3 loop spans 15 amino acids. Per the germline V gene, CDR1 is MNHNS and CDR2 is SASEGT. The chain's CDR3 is CASSERTGHNQPQHF. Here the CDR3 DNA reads TGTGCCAGCAGTGAGCGGACAGGCCACAATCAGCCCCAGCATTTT.

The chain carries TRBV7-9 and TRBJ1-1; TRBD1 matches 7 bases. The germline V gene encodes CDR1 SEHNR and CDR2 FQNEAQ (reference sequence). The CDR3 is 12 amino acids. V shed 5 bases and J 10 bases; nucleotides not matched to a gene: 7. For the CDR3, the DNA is TGTGCCAGCAGCCGAGACAGGGTACGAGCTTTCTTT. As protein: CASSRDRVRAFF.